Listed below are T cell receptor beta chains from one sample, sequenced in a study of T-cell memory formation after mild COVID-19. TCRdb reprocessed the 5' RACE reads with MiXCR, giving one entry per CDR3 protein. The sample gives 210,000 or so distinct CDR3 sequences, around 25% of which show up once; roughly 11% is in the top ten. Sequenced input: PBMCs or a T cell subset sorted from them (not recorded which). The receptors shown here come from an adult woman who had mild COVID-19 (a few samples of this study predate the infection). Cell type and time point are not known. The CDR3 runs from the conserved cysteine through the conserved F or W. The order of the fields is J gene, D gene, V gene, clone size, CDR3 DNA, CDR3 protein. D genes are given only for firm matches. Some rows mark clone size as missing; the rest say once, few, many or name a class of expanded clone.

TRBJ2-3,TRBD2,TRBV5-5,NA,TGTGCCAGCAGCCTAGGCCCGGGACTAGTGGCAGATACGCAGTATTTT,CASSLGPGLVADTQYF
TRBJ1-1,NA,TRBV14,few,TGTGCCAGCAGCCAAGGGCCGTTCCCTATGGACACTGAAGCTTTCTTT,CASSQGPFPMDTEAFF
TRBJ1-1,TRBD1,TRBV5-1,NA,TGCGCCAGCAGCTGGTTGGACAGGGGAAACACTGAAGCTTTCTTT,CASSWLDRGNTEAFF
TRBJ1-2,NA,TRBV30,NA,TGTGCCTGGAGTTGGCTGGGCAACTATGGCTACACCTTC,CAWSWLGNYGYTF
TRBJ2-7,TRBD1,TRBV4-2,NA,TGTGCCAGCAGCCAAGATGGCCGGGACAGCCGATCGGGCTCCTACGAGCAGTACTTC,CASSQDGRDSRSGSYEQYF
TRBJ2-1,NA,TRBV24-1,NA,TGTGCCACCAGTGATTCCCCCCCCGTGACATCCTCCTACAATGAGCAGTTCTTC,CATSDSPPVTSSYNEQFF
TRBJ1-6,NA,TRBV7-2,NA,TGTGCCAGCAGCTTTGAGAGATCCTATAATTCACCCCTCCACTTT,CASSFERSYNSPLHF
TRBJ1-2,NA,TRBV20-1,few,TGCAGTGCTCCCGACCAGGCGGCGGGCTATGGCTACACCTTC,CSAPDQAAGYGYTF
TRBJ1-5,TRBD1,TRBV11-2,few,TGTGCCAGCAGTTCGGGACAGGTGGGACAGCCCCAGCATTTT,CASSSGQVGQPQHF
TRBJ1-2,NA,TRBV27,NA,TGTGCCAGCAGTCCCTCGGTAGGGGGGCGGGATGGCTACACCTTC,CASSPSVGGRDGYTF
TRBJ2-1,TRBD2,TRBV5-1,few,TGCGCCAGCAGTTCTGAGGGGCCCCTAGCGGGGGGGCATGAGCAGTTCTTC,CASSSEGPLAGGHEQFF
TRBJ1-2,NA,TRBV6-5,NA,TGTGCCAGCACCAAGGGGACGGCCGGGACGTCCTATGGCTACACCTTC,CASTKGTAGTSYGYTF
TRBJ2-7,TRBD1,TRBV6-5,few,TGTGCCAGCAGTTCCGGGACAGGCCTCTACGAGCAGTACTTC,CASSSGTGLYEQYF
TRBJ1-2,NA,TRBV24-1,NA,TGTGCCACCGCCGGTCGCGGGGGCGGGATCTATGGCTACACCTTC,CATAGRGGGIYGYTF
TRBJ2-7,TRBD2,TRBV29-1,NA,TGCAGCGTTGAGGGAGTGCGTAGCGGGAGGGCCGGTCTCTACGAGCAGTACTTC,CSVEGVRSGRAGLYEQYF
TRBJ1-2,NA,TRBV2,NA,TGTGCCAGCATCGGACCCACAGGCTATGGCTACACCTTC,CASIGPTGYGYTF
TRBJ2-1,NA,TRBV24-1,NA,TGTGCCACCAGTGTGGGGCAGTACCAAACGGAGCAGTTCTTC,CATSVGQYQTEQFF
TRBJ1-1,NA,TRBV30,NA,TGTGCCTCTGGAAGAGCCCGGGGAACTTTCTTT,CASGRARGTFF
TRBJ2-3,NA,TRBV9,NA,TGTGCCAGCAGCGTACAGCGGATAACAGATACGCAGTATTTT,CASSVQRITDTQYF
TRBJ1-2,TRBD1,TRBV30,few,TGTGCCTGTAGGACAGGGTCCTATGGCTACACCTTC,CACRTGSYGYTF
TRBJ2-5,TRBD1,TRBV12-3/TRBV12-4,medium-sized,TGTGCCAGCAGTTTAGCGGACAGGAAAGAGACCCAGTACTTC,CASSLADRKETQYF
TRBJ2-1,TRBD1,TRBV6-5,NA,TGTGCCAGCAGTTACTCGACGGGACAGGGTCATGAGCAGTTCTTC,CASSYSTGQGHEQFF
TRBJ2-3,TRBD1,TRBV3-1,few,TGTGCCAGCAGCCTCAGGACAGGGGAACTCCATACGCAGTATTTT,CASSLRTGELHTQYF
TRBJ1-1,TRBD1,TRBV25-1,few,TGTGCCAGCAGTGTAGCCGGGACAGGGGTAACTGAAGCTTTCTTT,CASSVAGTGVTEAFF
TRBJ1-5,NA,TRBV4-3,NA,TGCGCCAGCAGCGCCCGAATTAGCAATCAGCCCCAGCATTTT,CASSARISNQPQHF
TRBJ2-7,NA,TRBV7-9,NA,TGTGCCAGCAGCTTTACTGGACTTCCCTACGAGCAGTACTTC,CASSFTGLPYEQYF
TRBJ1-3,NA,TRBV5-5,NA,TGTGCCAGCAGCTTCGACGGGAGCTCTGGAAACACCATATATTTT,CASSFDGSSGNTIYF
TRBJ2-3,NA,TRBV5-5,few,TGTGCCAGCAGCTTGTCATATGTGGGAGTAGTAGATACGCAGTATTTT,CASSLSYVGVVDTQYF
TRBJ1-1,NA,TRBV12-3/TRBV12-4,NA,TGTGCCAGCAGTCGACGGGAGAACACTGAAGCTTTCTTT,CASSRRENTEAFF
TRBJ2-3,NA,TRBV12-3/TRBV12-4,few,TGTGCCAGCAGTCCTGGGGCCCTGGCGCAGTATTTT,CASSPGALAQYF
TRBJ1-1,NA,TRBV6-2/TRBV6-3,NA,TGTGCCAGCAGTCCCCGCCTCGGAACAGGGAACACTGAAGCTTTCTTT,CASSPRLGTGNTEAFF
TRBJ2-7,TRBD1,TRBV29-1,NA,TGCAGCGTAGTCAGGGACAGGGGTCCCTCCTACGAGCAGTACTTC,CSVVRDRGPSYEQYF
TRBJ2-1,NA,TRBV11-2,NA,TGTGCCAGCAGCTTAGAGCGGGGGCCTTACAATGAGCAGTTCTTC,CASSLERGPYNEQFF
TRBJ2-1,TRBD1,TRBV20-1,few,TGCAGTGCTAAAAAGTCGGACAGGGGAGGCAATGAGCAGTTCTTC,CSAKKSDRGGNEQFF
TRBJ2-7,NA,TRBV6-2/TRBV6-3,few,TGTGCCAGCAGTTCTGTCAGGGACTCCTACGAGCAGTACTTC,CASSSVRDSYEQYF
TRBJ2-3,TRBD2,TRBV5-4,few,TGTGCCAGCAGTCGAGCGGGAGGACGCACAGATACGCAGTATTTT,CASSRAGGRTDTQYF
TRBJ2-1,TRBD2,TRBV6-2/TRBV6-3,many,TGTGCCAGCAGTCCAGAAACCCTAGCGGGAGGGCCGAATGAGCAGTTCTTC,CASSPETLAGGPNEQFF
TRBJ1-1,NA,TRBV9,few,TGTGCCAGCAGCGTGGGGGAGGCGAACACTGAAGCTTTCTTT,CASSVGEANTEAFF
TRBJ2-1,TRBD1,TRBV2,NA,TGTGCCAACCGGGACAGGGTCTACAATGAGCAGTTCTTC,CANRDRVYNEQFF
TRBJ1-5,NA,TRBV19,NA,TGTGCCAGTAGTATAGTCAACAGAAAAAAACAGCCCCAGCATTTT,CASSIVNRKKQPQHF
TRBJ2-7,NA,TRBV27,NA,TGTGCCAGCAGTCCATACGCGGGGGCGTACTACGAGCAGTACTTC,CASSPYAGAYYEQYF
TRBJ2-1,NA,TRBV9,NA,TGTGCCAGCAGCCCCCCTACAGGGAACTTCCACAATGAGCAGTTCTTC,CASSPPTGNFHNEQFF
TRBJ2-1,NA,TRBV4-3,NA,TGCGCCAGCAGCCAGGTGGGCCGCTCCTACAATGAGCAGTTCTTC,CASSQVGRSYNEQFF
TRBJ1-2,TRBD1,TRBV4-1,few,TGCGCCAGCAGCCAATCCCAGGGGGAGGGCTACACCTTC,CASSQSQGEGYTF
TRBJ2-7,TRBD2,TRBV6-2/TRBV6-3,few,TGTGCCAGCAGTTACTCGACTAGCGGGTCCTACGAGCAGTACTTC,CASSYSTSGSYEQYF
TRBJ2-2,TRBD2,TRBV11-2,NA,TGTGCCAGCAGCGATAGCGGGAAGGTCGGGGAGCTGTTTTTT,CASSDSGKVGELFF
TRBJ1-2,NA,TRBV6-6,once,TGTGCCAGCAGTCCCCTGCCCGGACAGCCGGGTGGCTACACCTTC,CASSPLPGQPGGYTF
TRBJ2-4,TRBD1,TRBV7-8,NA,TGTGCCAGCAGCTGGGGACAGTTAGCCAAAAACATTCAGTACTTC,CASSWGQLAKNIQYF
TRBJ2-6,TRBD1,TRBV12-3/TRBV12-4,few,TGTGCCAGCAGAAAGACAGGGGTAACTGCGGACGGGGCCAACGTCCTGACTTTC,CASRKTGVTADGANVLTF
TRBJ1-1,NA,TRBV9,few,TGTGCCAGCAGCGTGGACTACAGGGAAAATCGGAACACTGAAGCTTTCTTT,CASSVDYRENRNTEAFF
TRBJ2-1,NA,TRBV7-5,NA,NA,CISVPEAPTPSVSPTHNEQFF
TRBJ2-2,TRBD1,TRBV3-1,many,TGTGCCAGCAGCCAAAGTGAGTCCCCCGACAGGGCTCCCGGGGAGCTGTTTTTT,CASSQSESPDRAPGELFF
TRBJ2-7,TRBD1,TRBV27,NA,TGTGCCAGCAGTCAAAGACAGGGGGCTACCCTTTTCTACGAGCAGTACTTC,CASSQRQGATLFYEQYF